These T cell receptor beta chains were read from a single sample in a study of CD8+CD57+ T cells in acquired aplastic anemia. TCRdb reprocessed the reads with MiXCR, giving one entry per CDR3 protein. The data show under 200,000 distinct CDR3 sequences, about 45% seen once. The sequenced material came from sorted CD4+, CD8+, or CD8+CD57+ T cells (not recorded which) from PBMCs. The receptor source for this set is a human donor with aplastic anemia. Both conserved end residues are trimmed from each CDR3. A D gene is named only where the DNA matches it firmly.

TRBJ2-1	TRBV25-1	TRBD1	ATSGDRGRNEQF
TRBJ2-7	TRBV25-1	NA	ASSQDNRHEQY
TRBJ2-2	TRBV19	TRBD1	AGGTGSTGELF
TRBJ1-2	TRBV5-5	NA	ASSLSGHMGYT
TRBJ2-1	TRBV4-1	NA	ASSQASNFYNVQF
TRBJ2-2	TRBV30	NA	AWSPGTTGELF
TRBJ2-1	TRBV10-1	NA	ASSETLATDEQF
TRBJ2-3	TRBV20-1	TRBD2	SASFIAGGTDTQY
TRBJ1-1	TRBV6-4	NA	ASSQSTENTEAF
TRBJ2-7	TRBV27	TRBD1	ASSLRDRGYEQY
TRBJ2-1	TRBV6-1	NA	ASSPYPTANNEQF
TRBJ2-6	TRBV10-3	TRBD2	AISESGSPPGGA
TRBJ1-3	TRBV15	NA	ATSAEGSWNTIY
TRBJ2-7	TRBV12-3/TRBV12-4	NA	ASRRGGQDNYEQY
TRBJ2-7	TRBV7-3	TRBD1	ASSLNPGQGYEQY
TRBJ1-1	TRBV18	TRBD1	ASSPQGALAEAF
TRBJ2-1	TRBV7-9	NA	ASSSWTDNEQF
TRBJ2-5	TRBV12-3/TRBV12-4	TRBD1	ASSFGRGRETQY
TRBJ1-1	TRBV5-6	NA	ASSHWSGTEAF
TRBJ2-5	TRBV6-1	TRBD2	ASNLAGGRETQY
TRBJ1-5	TRBV20-1	TRBD1	SARGQGLDQPQH
TRBJ2-2	TRBV6-1	NA	ASSEPGSTGELF
TRBJ1-2	TRBV24-1	TRBD1	ATSDSTGGKGNYGYT
TRBJ2-5	TRBV7-2	TRBD1	ASSFSGGETQY
TRBJ1-2	TRBV25-1	NA	ASSYSGNYGYT
TRBJ2-5	TRBV3-1	TRBD2	ASSQRGGGVETQY
TRBJ1-6	TRBV2	NA	ASSDVTAYNSPLH
TRBJ1-3	TRBV19	NA	ASSWQRNTIY